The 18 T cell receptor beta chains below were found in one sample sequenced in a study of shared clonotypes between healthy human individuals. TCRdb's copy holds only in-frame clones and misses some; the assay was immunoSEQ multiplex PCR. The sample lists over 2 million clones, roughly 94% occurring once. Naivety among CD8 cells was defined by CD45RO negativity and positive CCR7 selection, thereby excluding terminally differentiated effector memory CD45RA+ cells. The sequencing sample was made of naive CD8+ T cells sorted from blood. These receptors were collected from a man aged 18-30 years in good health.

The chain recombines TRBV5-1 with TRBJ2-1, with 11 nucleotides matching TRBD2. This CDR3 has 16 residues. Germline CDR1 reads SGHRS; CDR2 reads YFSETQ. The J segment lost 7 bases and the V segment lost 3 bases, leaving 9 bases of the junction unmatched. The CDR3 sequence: CASSWGGTSGGNEQFF. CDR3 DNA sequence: TGCGCCAGCAGCTGGGGAGGGACTAGCGGTGGGAATGAGCAGTTCTTC. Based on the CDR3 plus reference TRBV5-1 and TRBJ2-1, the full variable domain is KAGVTQTPRYLIKTRGQQVTLSCSPISGHRSVSWYQQTPGQGLQFLFEYFSETQRNKGNFPGRFSGRQFSNSRSEMNVSTLELGDSALYLCASSWGGTSGGNEQFFGPGTRLTVL.

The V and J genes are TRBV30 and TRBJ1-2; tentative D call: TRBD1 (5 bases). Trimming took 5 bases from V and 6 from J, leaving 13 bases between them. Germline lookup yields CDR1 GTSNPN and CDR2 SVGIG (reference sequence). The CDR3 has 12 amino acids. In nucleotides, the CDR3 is TGTGCCTGGGGAGGGGTAGGGGATGGCTACACCTTC. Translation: CAWGGVGDGYTF. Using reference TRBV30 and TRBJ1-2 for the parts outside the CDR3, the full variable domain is SQTIHQWPATLVQPVGSPLSLECTVEGTSNPNLYWYRQAAGRGLQLLFYSVGIGQISSEVPQNLSASRPQDRQFILSSKKLLLSDSGFYLCAWGGVGDGYTFGSGTRLTVV.

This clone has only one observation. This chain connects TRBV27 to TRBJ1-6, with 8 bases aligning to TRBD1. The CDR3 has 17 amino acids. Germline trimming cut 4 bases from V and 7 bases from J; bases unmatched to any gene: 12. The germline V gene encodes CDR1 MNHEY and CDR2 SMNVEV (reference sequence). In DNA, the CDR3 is TGTGCCAGCAGTTCAACAGGGGTACAGGGGGGAAATTCACCCCTCCACTTT. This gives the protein CASSSTGVQGGNSPLHF.

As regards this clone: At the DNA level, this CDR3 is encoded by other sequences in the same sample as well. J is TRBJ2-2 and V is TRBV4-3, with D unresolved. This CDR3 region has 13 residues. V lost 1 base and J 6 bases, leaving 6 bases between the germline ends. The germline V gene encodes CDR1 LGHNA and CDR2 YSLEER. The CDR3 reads CASSQVLPGELFF. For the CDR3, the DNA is TGCGCCAGCAGCCAAGTCCTCCCCGGGGAGCTGTTTTTT.

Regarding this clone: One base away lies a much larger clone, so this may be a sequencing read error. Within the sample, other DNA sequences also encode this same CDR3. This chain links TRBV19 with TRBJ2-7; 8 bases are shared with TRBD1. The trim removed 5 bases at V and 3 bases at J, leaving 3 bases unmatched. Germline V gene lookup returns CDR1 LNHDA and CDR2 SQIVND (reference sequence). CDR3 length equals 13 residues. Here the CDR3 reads CASSYGQGYEQYF. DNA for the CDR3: TGTGCCAGTAGTTACGGACAGGGCTACGAGCAGTACTTC.

The CDR3 is CASSFLTGAETQYF. The CDR3 nucleotides are TGTGCCAGCAGTTTTCTTACAGGGGCAGAGACCCAGTACTTC. The chain combines TRBV27 with TRBJ2-5, with 7 bases lining up with TRBD1. V lost 3 bases and J lost 4; bases outside the gene matches: 5. CDR1 and CDR2 from the germline V gene are MNHEY and SMNVEV (reference sequence). CDR3 length: 14 amino acids.

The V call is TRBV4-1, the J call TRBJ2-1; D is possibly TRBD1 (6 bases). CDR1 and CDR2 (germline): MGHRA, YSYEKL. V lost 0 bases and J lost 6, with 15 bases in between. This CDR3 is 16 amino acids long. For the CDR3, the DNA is TGCGCCAGCAGCCAAGAAATGGGGGCGCTTGCCAATGAGCAGTTCTTC. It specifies CASSQEMGALANEQFF.

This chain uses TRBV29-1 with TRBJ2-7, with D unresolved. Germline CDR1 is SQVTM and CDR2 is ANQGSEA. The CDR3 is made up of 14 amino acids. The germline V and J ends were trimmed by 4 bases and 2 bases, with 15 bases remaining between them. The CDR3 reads CSVAFGRVPYEQYF. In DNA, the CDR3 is TGCAGCGTTGCTTTTGGGCGAGTACCCTACGAGCAGTACTTC.

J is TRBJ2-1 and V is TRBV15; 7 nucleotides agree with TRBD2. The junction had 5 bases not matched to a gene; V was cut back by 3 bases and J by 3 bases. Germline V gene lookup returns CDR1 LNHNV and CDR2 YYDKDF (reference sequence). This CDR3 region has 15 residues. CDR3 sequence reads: CATSRSGTIYNEQFF. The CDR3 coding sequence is TGTGCCACCAGCAGGAGCGGGACGATCTACAATGAGCAGTTCTTC.

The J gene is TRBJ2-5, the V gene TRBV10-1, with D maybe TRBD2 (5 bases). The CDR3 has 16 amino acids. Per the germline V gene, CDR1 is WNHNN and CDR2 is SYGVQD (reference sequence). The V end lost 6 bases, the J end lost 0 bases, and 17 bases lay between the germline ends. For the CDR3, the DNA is TGCGCCAGCAGCGGAGGCTCGCCGGGGTACCAAGAGACCCAGTACTTC. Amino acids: CASSGGSPGYQETQYF.

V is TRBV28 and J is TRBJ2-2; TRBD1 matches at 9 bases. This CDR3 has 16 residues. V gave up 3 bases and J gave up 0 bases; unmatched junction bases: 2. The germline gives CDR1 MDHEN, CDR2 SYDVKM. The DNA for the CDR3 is TGTGCCAGCAGTTTGACAGGGGGGCCGAACACCGGGGAGCTGTTTTTT. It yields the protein CASSLTGGPNTGELFF.

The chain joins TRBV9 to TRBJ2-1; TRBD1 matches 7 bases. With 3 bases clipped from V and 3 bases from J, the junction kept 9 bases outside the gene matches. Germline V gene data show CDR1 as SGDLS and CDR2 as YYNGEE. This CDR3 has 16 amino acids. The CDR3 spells CASSGGETGYYNEQFF. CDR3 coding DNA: TGTGCCAGCAGCGGAGGAGAGACAGGGTACTACAATGAGCAGTTCTTC. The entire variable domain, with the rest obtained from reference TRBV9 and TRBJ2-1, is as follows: DSGVTQTPKHLITATGQRVTLRCSPRSGDLSVYWYQQSLDQGLQFLIQYYNGEERAKGNILERFSAQQFPDLHSELNLSSLELGDSALYFCASSGGETGYYNEQFFGPGTRLTVL.

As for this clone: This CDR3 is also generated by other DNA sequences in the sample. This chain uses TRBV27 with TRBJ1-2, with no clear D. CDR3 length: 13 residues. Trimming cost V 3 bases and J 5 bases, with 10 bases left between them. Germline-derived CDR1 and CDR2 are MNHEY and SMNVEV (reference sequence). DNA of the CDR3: TGTGCCAGCAGTTTGACCGAGAAATATGGCTACACCTTC. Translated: CASSLTEKYGYTF.

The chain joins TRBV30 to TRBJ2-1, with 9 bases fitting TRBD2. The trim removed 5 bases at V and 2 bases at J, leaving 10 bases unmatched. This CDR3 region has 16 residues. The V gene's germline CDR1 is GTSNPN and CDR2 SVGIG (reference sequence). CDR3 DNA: TGTGCCTGGCATACCCTACTAGCGGGTCCCTACAATGAGCAGTTCTTC. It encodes CAWHTLLAGPYNEQFF.

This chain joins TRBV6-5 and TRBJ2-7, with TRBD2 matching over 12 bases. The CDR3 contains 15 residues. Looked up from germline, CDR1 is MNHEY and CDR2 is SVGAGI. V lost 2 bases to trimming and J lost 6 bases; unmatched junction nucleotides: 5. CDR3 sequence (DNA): TGTGCCAGCAGTTACGGACTAGCGGGGAGTAGCGAGCAGTACTTC. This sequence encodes CASSYGLAGSSEQYF.

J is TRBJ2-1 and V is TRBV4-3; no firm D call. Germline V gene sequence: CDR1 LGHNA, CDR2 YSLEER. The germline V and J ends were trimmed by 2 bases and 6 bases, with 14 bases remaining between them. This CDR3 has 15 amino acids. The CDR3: CASSQLSVAGNEQFF. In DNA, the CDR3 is TGCGCCAGCAGCCAACTTTCGGTAGCAGGCAATGAGCAGTTCTTC.

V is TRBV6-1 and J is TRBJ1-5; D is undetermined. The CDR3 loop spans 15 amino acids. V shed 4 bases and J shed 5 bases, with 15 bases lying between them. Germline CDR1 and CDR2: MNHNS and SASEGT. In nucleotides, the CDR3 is TGTGCCAGCAGTGGGTTCTACTGGAGCGATCAGCCCCAGCATTTT. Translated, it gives CASSGFYWSDQPQHF.

This chain's CDR3 is CASALTESSYEQYF. The CDR3 nucleotides are TGTGCTAGTGCCCTGACAGAGAGCTCCTACGAGCAGTACTTC. The rearrangement joins TRBV12-5 to TRBJ2-7, with D possibly TRBD1 on 5 matching bases. Trimming shortened V by 7 bases and J by 0 bases, and 13 bases separated the two germline ends. The CDR3 is 14 residues long. Germline lookup yields CDR1 LGHNT and CDR2 FRNRAP.